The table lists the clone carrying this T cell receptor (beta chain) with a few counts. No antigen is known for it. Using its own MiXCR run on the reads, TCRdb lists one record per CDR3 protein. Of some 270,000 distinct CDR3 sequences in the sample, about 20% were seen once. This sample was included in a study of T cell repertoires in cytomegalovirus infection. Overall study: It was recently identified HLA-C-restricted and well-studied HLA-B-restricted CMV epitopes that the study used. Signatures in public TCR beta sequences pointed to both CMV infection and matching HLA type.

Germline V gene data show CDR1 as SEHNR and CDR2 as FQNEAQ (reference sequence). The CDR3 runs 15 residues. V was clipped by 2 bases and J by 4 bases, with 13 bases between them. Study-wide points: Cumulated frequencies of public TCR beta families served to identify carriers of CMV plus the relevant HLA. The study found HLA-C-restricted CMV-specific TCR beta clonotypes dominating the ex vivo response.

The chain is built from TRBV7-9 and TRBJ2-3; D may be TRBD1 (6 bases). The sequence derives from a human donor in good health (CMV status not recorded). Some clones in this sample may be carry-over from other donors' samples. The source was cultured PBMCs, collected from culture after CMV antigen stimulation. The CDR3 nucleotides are TGTGCCAGCAGCTTATTGCAACAGGGAGCAGATACGCAGTATTTT. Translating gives CASSLLQQGADTQYF.